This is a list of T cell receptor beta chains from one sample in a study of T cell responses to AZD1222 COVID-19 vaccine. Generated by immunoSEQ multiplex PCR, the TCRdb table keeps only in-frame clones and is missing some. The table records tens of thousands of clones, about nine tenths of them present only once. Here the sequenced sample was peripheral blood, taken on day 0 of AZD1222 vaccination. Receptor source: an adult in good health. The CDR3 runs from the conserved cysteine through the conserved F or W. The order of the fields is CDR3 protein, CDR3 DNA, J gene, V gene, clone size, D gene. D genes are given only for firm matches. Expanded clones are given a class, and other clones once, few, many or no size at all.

CDR3aa: CASSFLLAALYEQYF
CDR3nt: TGTGCCAGCAGCTTCCTCCTAGCGGCGCTCTACGAGCAGTACTTC
j_gene: TRBJ2-7
v_gene: TRBV21-1
abundance: -
d_gene: -

CDR3aa: CASSLGGGVGNIQYF
CDR3nt: TGTGCCAGCAGCTTGGGAGGCGGGGTAGGAAACATTCAGTACTTC
j_gene: TRBJ2-4
v_gene: TRBV5-4
abundance: -
d_gene: -

CDR3aa: CASSPGTSGSSRGEQFF
CDR3nt: TGTGCCAGCAGCCCCGGGACTAGCGGGTCCTCGAGGGGTGAGCAGTTCTTC
j_gene: TRBJ2-1
v_gene: TRBV7-2
abundance: -
d_gene: TRBD2

CDR3aa: CASSKRGTGDGNTIYF
CDR3nt: TGTGCCAGTAGTAAAAGGGGGACAGGGGATGGAAACACCATATATTTT
j_gene: TRBJ1-3
v_gene: TRBV19
abundance: -
d_gene: TRBD1

CDR3aa: CAISEDSLTEAFF
CDR3nt: TGTGCCATCAGTGAAGACAGCCTCACTGAAGCTTTCTTT
j_gene: TRBJ1-1
v_gene: TRBV10-3
abundance: -
d_gene: -

CDR3aa: CASSLGQIYTDTQYF
CDR3nt: TGTGCCAGCAGCTTAGGACAGATTTACACAGATACGCAGTATTTT
j_gene: TRBJ2-3
v_gene: TRBV7-9
abundance: -
d_gene: -

CDR3aa: CASRPQGARAEAFF
CDR3nt: TGTGCCAGTAGGCCACAGGGGGCGCGGGCTGAAGCTTTCTTT
j_gene: TRBJ1-1
v_gene: TRBV19
abundance: once
d_gene: TRBD1

CDR3aa: CSVLTGVITEAFF
CDR3nt: TGCAGCGTACTGACAGGGGTCATCACTGAAGCTTTCTTT
j_gene: TRBJ1-1
v_gene: TRBV29-1
abundance: -
d_gene: TRBD1

CDR3aa: CAWSVGLVAKNIQYF
CDR3nt: TGTGCCTGGAGTGTAGGGTTGGTCGCCAAAAACATTCAGTACTTC
j_gene: TRBJ2-4
v_gene: TRBV30
abundance: -
d_gene: -

CDR3aa: CASSLGGRGSYNEQFF
CDR3nt: TGTGCCAGCAGCCTCGGCGGGAGGGGCTCCTACAATGAGCAGTTCTTC
j_gene: TRBJ2-1
v_gene: TRBV9
abundance: -
d_gene: TRBD2

CDR3aa: CASSQVNSGDTGELFF
CDR3nt: TGTGCCAGCAGCCAAGTGAATAGCGGAGACACCGGGGAGCTGTTTTTT
j_gene: TRBJ2-2
v_gene: TRBV3-1/TRBV3-2
abundance: -
d_gene: -

CDR3aa: CASSYMGETQYF
CDR3nt: TGTGCCAGCAGTTATATGGGGGAGACCCAGTACTTC
j_gene: TRBJ2-5
v_gene: TRBV6-2/TRBV6-3
abundance: -
d_gene: -

CDR3aa: CASRTTGRRDTDTQYF
CDR3nt: TGTGCCAGCCGAACTACCGGCAGGCGAGACACAGATACGCAGTATTTT
j_gene: TRBJ2-3
v_gene: TRBV5-5
abundance: -
d_gene: -

CDR3aa: CASSPRSGAEPQHF
CDR3nt: TGTGCCAGCTCACCCAGAAGCGGCGCCGAGCCCCAGCATTTT
j_gene: TRBJ1-5
v_gene: TRBV18
abundance: -
d_gene: -

CDR3aa: CASSQDGGGQPQHF
CDR3nt: TGCGCCAGCAGCCAAGATGGAGGGGGTCAGCCCCAGCATTTT
j_gene: TRBJ1-5
v_gene: TRBV4-3
abundance: -
d_gene: -

CDR3aa: CASSQGSSYEQYF
CDR3nt: TGTGCCAGCAGTCAGGGGTCCTCCTACGAGCAGTACTTC
j_gene: TRBJ2-7
v_gene: TRBV7-3
abundance: -
d_gene: -

CDR3aa: CASSLRGTVSNYGYTF
CDR3nt: TGTGCCAGCAGCTTAAGAGGGACCGTCTCTAACTATGGCTACACCTTC
j_gene: TRBJ1-2
v_gene: TRBV7-3
abundance: -
d_gene: -

CDR3aa: CASSPGTVSSYEQYF
CDR3nt: TGCGCCAGCAGCCCCGGTACAGTGAGCTCCTACGAGCAGTACTTC
j_gene: TRBJ2-7
v_gene: TRBV5-1
abundance: few
d_gene: -

CDR3aa: CASREAGVDEQYF
CDR3nt: TGTGCCAGTCGGGAGGCAGGGGTGGACGAGCAGTACTTC
j_gene: TRBJ2-7
v_gene: TRBV19
abundance: -
d_gene: -

CDR3aa: CASSSNPGQNQPQHF
CDR3nt: TGTGCCAGCAGTTCAAACCCGGGACAGAATCAGCCCCAGCATTTT
j_gene: TRBJ1-5
v_gene: TRBV6-5
abundance: once
d_gene: TRBD1